Below, 23 T cell receptor beta chains from the same sample are listed, as sequenced in a study of OX40 agonist ivuxolimab in advanced cancers. Sequencing was performed with immunoSEQ multiplex PCR; in TCRdb, only in-frame clones are kept and a portion is missing. The sample lists approximately 74,000 clones; 90% to 95% were seen once. The source material was CD4+ or CD8+ T cells sorted from blood, sampled in a trial of the OX40 agonist ivuxolimab. The receptors come from an adult with an advanced solid tumor such as melanoma, head and neck, liver or kidney cancer.

The chain carries TRBV19 and TRBJ2-7, with 12 nucleotides matching TRBD2. The V gene's germline CDR1 is LNHDA and CDR2 SQIVND (reference sequence). V dropped 3 bases and J dropped 2; count of bases not matched to a gene: 5. The CDR3 loop spans 16 amino acids. CDR3 DNA sequence: TGTGCCAGTAGTATTGGAGGACTAGCGGGAACCTACGAGCAGTACTTC. It translates to CASSIGGLAGTYEQYF.

The genes are TRBV4-1 and TRBJ2-3; 11 bases fit TRBD2. Losses at the gene ends were 4 bases for V and 9 bases for J; bases not matched to a gene: 12. Looked up from germline, CDR1 is MGHRA and CDR2 is YSYEKL. The CDR3 runs 16 residues. Here the CDR3 reads CASSPGLAETPGTQYF. CDR3 nucleotide sequence: TGCGCCAGCAGCCCGGGACTAGCGGAGACCCCAGGGACGCAGTATTTT.

This chain links TRBV2 with TRBJ2-1, with 8 bases identical to TRBD2. Germline V gene data show CDR1 as SNHLY and CDR2 as FYNNEI. Trimming took 3 bases from V and 9 from J; bases not matched to a gene: 7. CDR3 length: 14 amino acids. The CDR3 sequence: CASSDSGGEVEQFF. DNA of the CDR3: TGTGCCAGCAGTGACAGCGGGGGAGAGGTTGAGCAGTTCTTC.

As for this clone: The junction departs from the called germline gene at one end, perhaps through a read error. The chain has TRBV7-7 and TRBJ2-1; 9 bases line up with TRBD2. Germline CDR1 and CDR2: SSHAT and FNYEAQ (reference sequence). This CDR3 region has 17 residues. The CDR3 coding sequence is TGTGCTAGCAGCTTATCAGCGGGAGGCAGCTCCTACAATGAGCAGTTCTTC. Its translation: CASSLSAGGSSYNEQFF.

The chain employs TRBV5-4 and TRBJ2-7; 8 bases match TRBD1. Trimming took 2 bases from V and 4 from J; bases not matched to a gene: 5. CDR3 size: 14 residues. CDR1 is SGHNT and CDR2 is YYREEE in the germline V gene (reference sequence). CDR3 in amino acids: CASSFQGAGYEQYF. The CDR3 bases are TGTGCCAGCAGCTTCCAGGGGGCTGGGTACGAGCAGTACTTC.

The chain carries TRBV7-9 and TRBJ2-1, with D unresolved. Per germline, CDR1 SEHNR and CDR2 FQNEAQ (reference sequence). There are 16 residues in the CDR3. V was shortened by 3 bases and J by 5 bases, with 17 bases between the two germline ends. CDR3 sequence reads: CASSLLTELGDNEQFF. The DNA for the CDR3 is TGTGCCAGCAGCTTGCTGACGGAGCTCGGCGACAATGAGCAGTTCTTC.

The V call is TRBV5-4, the J call TRBJ2-6, with D possibly TRBD2 on 5 matching bases. V was clipped by 6 bases and J by 2 bases, with 12 bases between them. Per germline, CDR1 SGHNT and CDR2 YYREEE (reference sequence). The CDR3 consists of 15 residues. As DNA, the CDR3 is TGTGCCAGCAACCAACCGGGGACTGGGGCCAACGTCCTGACTTTC. This gives the protein CASNQPGTGANVLTF.

By its share, this clone is medium-sized. V is TRBV4-1 and J is TRBJ1-1; D is unclear. Germline lookup yields CDR1 MGHRA and CDR2 YSYEKL. The germline V and J ends were trimmed by 6 bases and 2 bases, with 10 bases remaining between them. The CDR3 covers 13 residues. The chain's CDR3 is CASSRTANTEAFF. The CDR3 DNA follows: TGCGCCAGCAGTCGGACCGCAAACACTGAAGCTTTCTTT.

The chain carries TRBV9 and TRBJ1-2, with 7 bases aligning to TRBD1. The CDR3 contains 14 residues. The V gene's germline CDR1 is SGDLS and CDR2 YYNGEE. V shed 4 bases and J 2 bases; nucleotides not matched to a gene: 5. The CDR3 nucleotides read TGTGCCAGCAGCCCAGGACAGGCAAACTATGGCTACACCTTC. Translating it yields CASSPGQANYGYTF.

The chain couples TRBV6-1 to TRBJ2-1; 13 bases map to TRBD2. Trimming removed 4 bases from V and 8 bases from J; junction bases left unmatched: 8. There are 16 residues in the CDR3. Germline CDR1 MNHNS, CDR2 SASEGT. This chain's CDR3 is CASSGGGLAGEDEQFF. The CDR3 coding sequence is TGTGCCAGCAGTGGCGGCGGACTAGCGGGAGAGGATGAGCAGTTCTTC.

A single count supports this clone. J is TRBJ1-1 and V is TRBV27; tentatively, D is TRBD1 (5 bases). From germline, CDR1 is MNHEY and CDR2 SMNVEV (reference sequence). V was pared by 6 bases and J by 4 bases, with 9 bases between. The CDR3 contains 12 residues. The CDR3 nucleotides read TGTGCCAGCAGGCTGGGGCCCACTGAAGCTTTCTTT. It encodes CASRLGPTEAFF.

The J gene is TRBJ2-4, the V gene TRBV5-6, with 10 nucleotides matching TRBD2. Germline V gene sequence: CDR1 SGHDT, CDR2 YYEEEE. The CDR3 totals 17 residues. The J segment lost 7 bases and the V segment lost 0 bases, leaving 10 bases of the junction unmatched. In DNA form, the CDR3 reads TGTGCCAGCAGCTTGGCCGTAGGTAGCGGGAGGAGGAACATTCAGTACTTC. Translated: CASSLAVGSGRRNIQYF. Variable domain in full (rest from reference TRBV5-6 and TRBJ2-4): DAGVTQSPTHLIKTRGQQVTLRCSPKSGHDTVSWYQQALGQGPQFIFQYYEEEERQRGNFPDRFSGHQFPNYSSELNVNALLLGDSALYLCASSLAVGSGRRNIQYFGAGTRLSVL.

This chain links TRBV5-4 with TRBJ1-4; D is unclear. From germline, CDR1 is SGHNT and CDR2 YYREEE (reference sequence). Trimming took off 4 bases at V and 8 bases at J, with 9 bases between the two ends. The CDR3 totals 12 residues. This chain's CDR3 is CASSRIGEKLFF. CDR3 in DNA: TGTGCCAGCAGCCGCATCGGGGAAAAACTGTTTTTT. The entire variable domain, with the rest obtained from reference TRBV5-4 and TRBJ1-4, is as follows: ETGVTQSPTHLIKTRGQQVTLRCSSQSGHNTVSWYQQALGQGPQFIFQYYREEENGRGNFPPRFSGLQFPNYSSELNVNALELDDSALYLCASSRIGEKLFFGSGTQLSVL.

The V call is TRBV5-6, the J call TRBJ2-1; 14 nucleotides match TRBD2. With V trimmed by 0 bases and J by 12 bases, 14 bases remained unmatched. Germline CDR1 reads SGHDT; CDR2 reads YYEEEE. The CDR3 runs to 18 residues. The CDR3: CASSLGGRHGTSGSGQFF. The CDR3 coding sequence is TGTGCCAGCAGCTTGGGCGGACGACACGGGACTAGCGGGAGTGGGCAGTTCTTC.

Only one count was recorded for this clone. The rearrangement joins TRBV5-4 to TRBJ2-7; the D is unclear. Trimming pared 2 bases from V and 0 bases from J, leaving 3 bases between. The CDR3 has 12 amino acids. CDR1 and CDR2 (germline): SGHNT, YYREEE (reference sequence). CDR3 loop: CASSLSSYEQYF. The CDR3 region has the DNA TGTGCCAGCAGCTTATCCTCCTACGAGCAGTACTTC.

The V gene is TRBV7-3, the J gene TRBJ2-2; no clear D. V lost 1 base and J lost 6, with 6 bases in between. The CDR3 contains 13 residues. Per germline, CDR1 SGHTA and CDR2 FQGTGA. CDR3 amino acids: CASSLSSPGELFF. The CDR3 DNA reads TGTGCCAGCAGCTTAAGTTCCCCCGGGGAGCTGTTTTTT.

The chain carries TRBV28 and TRBJ1-5; weak D call: TRBD1 (5 bases). The CDR3 length is 15 residues. From germline, CDR1 is MDHEN and CDR2 SYDVKM. Trimming took 6 bases from V and 0 from J, leaving 12 bases between them. CDR3 nucleotides: TGTGCCAGCAGCCCAGGACACTATAGCAATCAGCCCCAGCATTTT. Translating gives CASSPGHYSNQPQHF.

This rearrangement joins TRBV15 to TRBJ1-3; weak D call: TRBD1 (6 bases). CDR1 and CDR2 (germline): LNHNV, YYDKDF (reference sequence). V was pared by 0 bases and J by 3 bases, with 9 bases between. The CDR3 has 15 residues. The chain's CDR3 is CATSRDRGGGNTIYF. CDR3 coding DNA: TGTGCCACCAGCAGAGATCGAGGGGGTGGAAACACCATATATTTT.

In this sample, this clone turned up a few times. The chain is built from TRBV7-9 and TRBJ1-1; D is unclear. CDR3 size: 15 residues. V was pared by 0 bases and J by 0 bases, with 8 bases between. CDR1 SEHNR and CDR2 FQNEAQ come from the germline V gene (reference sequence). CDR3 sequence reads: CASSLAGSMNTEAFF. The CDR3 coding sequence is TGTGCCAGCAGCTTAGCCGGTTCGATGAACACTGAAGCTTTCTTT.

This chain joins TRBV4-1 and TRBJ2-5; TRBD2 agrees at 11 bases. The CDR3 runs to 18 residues. CDR1 and CDR2 (germline): MGHRA, YSYEKL. The V segment lost 0 bases and the J segment 4 bases; nucleotides outside the gene matches: 10. The CDR3: CASSQETSGGVLGETQYF. CDR3 coding DNA: TGCGCCAGCAGCCAAGAAACTAGCGGGGGAGTGCTTGGAGAGACCCAGTACTTC.

The rearrangement links TRBV15 to TRBJ2-5; 8 bases are a match to TRBD1. The CDR3 totals 14 residues. CDR1 and CDR2 (germline): LNHNV, YYDKDF (reference sequence). The V and J ends lost 1 base and 3 bases, in that order; junction bases with no gene match: 1. The CDR3 reads CATSRAGGEETQYF. The CDR3 DNA sequence: TGTGCCACCAGCAGAGCAGGGGGCGAAGAGACCCAGTACTTC.

The chain has TRBV30 and TRBJ1-1; 7 bases are a match to TRBD1. The length of the CDR3 is 13 residues. After removal of 2 bases from V and 4 bases from J, the junction contained 4 bases not matched to a gene. Germline V CDR1 and CDR2: GTSNPN, SVGIG (reference sequence). The CDR3 loop reads CAWSLTGVTEAFF. DNA for the CDR3: TGTGCCTGGAGTCTAACAGGGGTCACTGAAGCTTTCTTT.

A single count supports this clone. CDR3 bases: TGTGCCAGTAGTATAGCCTCGAACACTGAAGCTTTCTTT. As protein: CASSIASNTEAFF. The chain recombines TRBV19 with TRBJ1-1; D gene unclear. Germline CDR1 and CDR2: LNHDA and SQIVND (reference sequence). The ends were cut back, 1 base at V and 1 base at J, with 4 bases in the middle. The CDR3 is made up of 13 amino acids.